A selection of T cell receptor beta chains follows, all from one sample in a study of blood T cell repertoires in COVID-19. Profiled with immunoSEQ multiplex PCR; TCRdb holds only in-frame clones, not every one. The sample contains about 250,000 clones, about four fifths of which appear only once. The specimen was peripheral blood. The receptors were sampled from a man older than 75 with acute or convalescent COVID-19. CDR3s include the opening cysteine and the closing phenylalanine or tryptophan. Fields, in order: clone size, V gene, J gene, D gene, CDR3 protein, CDR3 DNA. A D gene is named only where the DNA matches it firmly. Only part of the rows carry a size: once, few, many, or a class if the clone is expanded.

NA,TRBV9,TRBJ1-5,NA,CASSGQDSNQPQHF,TGTGCCAGCAGCGGACAGGACTCCAATCAGCCCCAGCATTTT
NA,TRBV12-3/TRBV12-4,TRBJ1-1,TRBD1,CASSPLDRVAFF,TGTGCCAGCAGTCCACTGGACAGGGTGGCTTTCTTT
NA,TRBV7-2,TRBJ1-1,NA,CASSPQRGRNTEAFF,TGTGCCAGCAGCCCCCAGCGGGGGAGGAACACTGAAGCTTTCTTT
NA,TRBV7-9,TRBJ2-2,TRBD2,CASSFRGGGAGTGELFF,TGTGCCAGCAGCTTCCGAGGCGGGGGGGCCGGCACCGGGGAGCTGTTTTTT
NA,TRBV30,TRBJ1-5,TRBD1,CAWSDRAELPQHF,TGTGCCTGGAGCGACAGGGCGGAACTGCCCCAGCATTTT
NA,TRBV6-5,TRBJ2-7,NA,CASSGGQNYEQYF,TGTGCCAGCAGCGGAGGACAGAACTACGAGCAGTACTTC
NA,TRBV7-9,TRBJ2-1,TRBD1,CASSDWDSHNEQFF,TGTGCCAGCAGCGACTGGGACAGCCACAATGAGCAGTTCTTC
NA,TRBV28,TRBJ2-3,NA,CASSSTLVDTQYF,TGTGCCAGCAGTTCAACCTTAGTCGATACGCAGTATTTT
NA,TRBV12-5,TRBJ2-7,TRBD2,CASGRLAGGPYEQYF,TGTGCTAGTGGCAGACTAGCGGGAGGTCCCTACGAGCAGTACTTC
NA,TRBV11-3,TRBJ2-3,NA,CASSSGGDSLLTDTQYF,TGTGCCAGCAGCTCGGGGGGGGACAGTCTACTCACAGATACGCAGTATTTT
NA,TRBV11-3,TRBJ2-7,NA,CASSLGSSSSYEQYF,TGTGCCAGCAGCTTAGGGTCCTCTAGCTCCTACGAGCAGTACTTC
NA,TRBV5-1,TRBJ2-1,TRBD2,CASSLASGGGFRNEQFF,TGCGCCAGCAGCTTGGCATCGGGCGGGGGTTTCCGAAATGAGCAGTTCTTC
NA,TRBV5-1,TRBJ1-1,NA,CASSLFGQRNEAFF,TGCGCCAGCAGCTTATTTGGACAGCGTAATGAAGCTTTCTTT
few,TRBV20-1,TRBJ2-7,TRBD2,CSASKVAGVSYEQYF,TGCAGTGCTAGTAAGGTAGCGGGAGTATCCTACGAGCAGTACTTC
NA,TRBV6-5,TRBJ2-1,TRBD2,CASSYSGTSYNEQFF,TGTGCCAGCAGTTACTCCGGGACTAGCTACAATGAGCAGTTCTTC
NA,TRBV5-6,TRBJ1-1,TRBD1,CASSLFTTGGMNTEAFF,TGTGCCAGCAGCTTGTTTACTACAGGGGGTATGAACACTGAAGCTTTCTTT
NA,TRBV6-6,TRBJ2-2,TRBD1,CASSGQGAGDTGELFF,TGTGCCAGCAGTGGACAGGGGGCTGGAGACACCGGGGAGCTGTTTTTT
NA,TRBV28,TRBJ1-5,NA,CASSLGQGRSQPQHF,TGTGCCAGCAGTTTAGGGCAGGGAAGAAGTCAGCCCCAGCATTTT
NA,TRBV18,TRBJ1-6,NA,CASSLTRGGVNSPLHF,TGTGCCAGCTCACTAACACGCGGGGGGGTGAATTCACCCCTCCACTTT
NA,TRBV7-2,TRBJ2-2,TRBD2,CASYRTSGIVGELFF,TGTGCCAGCTACCGGACTAGCGGGATAGTCGGGGAGCTGTTTTTT
NA,TRBV5-5,TRBJ1-2,NA,CASSSRDRNYGYTF,TGTGCCAGCAGCTCCCGGGATCGTAACTATGGCTACACCTTC
NA,TRBV4-1,TRBJ1-2,NA,CASSQTGYYGYTF,TGCGCCAGCAGCCAGACCGGGTACTATGGCTACACCTTC
NA,TRBV7-8,TRBJ2-7,TRBD1,CASSWDRGYEQYF,TGTGCCAGCAGCTGGGACAGGGGTTACGAGCAGTACTTC